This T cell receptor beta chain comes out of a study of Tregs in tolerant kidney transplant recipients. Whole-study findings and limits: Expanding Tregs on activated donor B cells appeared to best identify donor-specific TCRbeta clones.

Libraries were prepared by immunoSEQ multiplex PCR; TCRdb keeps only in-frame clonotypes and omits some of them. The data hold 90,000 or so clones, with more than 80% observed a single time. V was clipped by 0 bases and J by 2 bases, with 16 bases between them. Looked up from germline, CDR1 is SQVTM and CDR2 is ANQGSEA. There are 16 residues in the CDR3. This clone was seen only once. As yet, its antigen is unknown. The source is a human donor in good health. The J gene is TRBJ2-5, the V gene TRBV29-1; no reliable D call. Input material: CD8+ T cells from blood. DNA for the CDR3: TGCAGCGTTGAAGACCCGCCGGCCCTCTCTCAAGAGACCCAGTACTTC. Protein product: CSVEDPPALSQETQYF.